What follows are 21 T cell receptor beta chains derived from one specimen sequenced in a study of shared clonotypes between healthy human individuals (dated by TCRdb to about 2020). Preparation of the library involved the immunoSEQ multiplex PCR assay. TCRdb obtained this table from immuneACCESS and retained in-frame rearrangements with V and J assigned. These tables miss some clones; where compared with another copy, unresolved V genes account for less than half of the shortfall, and the remainder is unexplained. This sample holds more than 1.2 million clones; 98% to 99% were observed only once. Approximately 0.38% of the sample comes from the top ten. The specimen sequenced was naive CD4+ T cells sorted from blood. What this sample's cell subset or site label stands for: CD45RA+ positively selected. The receptors were sampled from a man aged 30 to 39 in good health.

This sequence joins TRBV7-2 and TRBJ2-7, with 7 bases aligning to TRBD1. Germline V lookup: CDR1 SGHTA, CDR2 FQGNSA. The CDR3 totals 14 residues. J lost 2 bases, V lost 5 bases, and 6 bases had no gene match. This CDR3 reads CASSRRQGPYEQYF. The CDR3 DNA reads as TGTGCCAGCAGCAGGAGACAGGGACCCTACGAGCAGTACTTC.

The chain uses TRBV5-5 and TRBJ2-7; the D is unclear. V dropped 4 bases and J dropped 5 bases, with 22 bases sitting between them. Per the germline V gene, CDR1 is SGHKS and CDR2 is YYEKEE (reference sequence). The CDR3 runs 16 residues. The CDR3 nucleotides read TGTGCCAGCAGCCATCTGTGGGCTTTGTCTTCCCACGAGCAGTACTTC. Translation: CASSHLWALSSHEQYF.

This chain uses TRBV7-2 with TRBJ2-4; perhaps TRBD1 as D (5 bases). V lost 5 bases to trimming and J lost 0 bases, with 11 bases between them. The germline V gene encodes CDR1 SGHTA and CDR2 FQGNSA. This CDR3 comprises 15 residues. The CDR3 sequence: CASSTDRLAKNIQYF. As DNA, the CDR3 is TGTGCCAGCAGCACCGACAGATTAGCCAAAAACATTCAGTACTTC.

A remark on this clone: The junction departs from the called germline gene at one end, perhaps through a read error. The chain is built from TRBV19 and TRBJ1-3, with 12 bases identical to TRBD1. The germline gives CDR1 LNHDA, CDR2 SQIVND (reference sequence). The CDR3 is made up of 16 amino acids. The CDR3 region has the DNA TGTGCCAGTAACGAAGGGACAGGGGGCTCTCGAAACACCATATATTTT. Protein: CASNEGTGGSRNTIYF. Drawing the rest from reference TRBV19 and TRBJ1-3, the complete variable domain is DGGITQSPKYLFRKEGQNVTLSCEQNLNHDAMYWYRQDPGQGLRLIYYSQIVNDFQKGDIAEGYSVSREKKESFPLTVTSAQKNPTAFYLCASNEGTGGSRNTIYFGEGSWLTVV.

The chain joins TRBV7-2 to TRBJ2-3, with TRBD2 matching over 10 bases. Trimming at V came to 6 bases and at J to 5 bases, leaving 8 bases not matched to a gene. The CDR3 has 15 residues. Germline values: CDR1 SGHTA, CDR2 FQGNSA. The CDR3 spells CASSFGLAGGDTQYF. CDR3 sequence (DNA): TGTGCCAGCAGTTTCGGTTTAGCGGGGGGAGATACGCAGTATTTT.

This sequence joins TRBV6-1 and TRBJ1-2; 9 positions match TRBD1. Germline V gives CDR1 MNHNS, CDR2 SASEGT. The J segment lost 4 bases and the V segment lost 11 bases, leaving 8 bases of the junction unmatched. The CDR3 runs 13 residues. The chain's CDR3 is CAGRDRASYGYTF. For the CDR3, the DNA is TGTGCCGGCCGGGACAGGGCGTCCTATGGCTACACCTTC.

The chain recombines TRBV6-4 with TRBJ2-7; D call uncertain. The CDR3 spans 18 residues. Trimming stripped 0 bases from V and 1 base from J, with 19 bases between. The germline V gene encodes CDR1 MRHNA and CDR2 SNTAGT. CDR3 in DNA: TGTGCCAGCAGTGACTCGATTGGTCGGACCCATCCGTCCTACGAGCAGTACTTC. Translated, it gives CASSDSIGRTHPSYEQYF.

In DNA form, the CDR3 reads TGTGCCAGCAGGAGTGGCGGCGGAGGCTACACCTTC. The encoded protein is CASRSGGGGYTF. The V and J genes are TRBV28 and TRBJ1-2, with D unclear. Trimming removed 6 bases at V and 8 bases at J, with 13 bases between. Germline values: CDR1 MDHEN, CDR2 SYDVKM. This CDR3 region has 12 residues.

This clone was seen just once. The chain joins TRBV18 to TRBJ2-7; 7 bases are shared with TRBD2. Germline V gene sequence: CDR1 KGHSH, CDR2 LQKENI. V gave up 5 bases and J gave up 2 bases; unmatched junction bases: 6. The CDR3 is made up of 14 amino acids. CDR3 in amino acids: CASSSEAGPYEQYF. CDR3 bases: TGTGCCAGCTCATCAGAAGCGGGGCCCTACGAGCAGTACTTC. Combining the CDR3 with reference TRBV18 and TRBJ2-7 gives the whole variable domain NAGVMQNPRHLVRRRGQEARLRCSPMKGHSHVYWYRQLPEEGLKFMVYLQKENIIDESGMPKERFSAEFPKEGPSILRIQQVVRGDSAAYFCASSSEAGPYEQYFGPGTRLTVT.

For this clone: This specimen includes other DNA sequences encoding the same CDR3. V usage is TRBV7-2 and J usage is TRBJ1-2, with D maybe TRBD1 (6 bases). The germline CDR1 and CDR2 sequences are SGHTA and FQGNSA. V lost 0 bases, J lost 2 bases, and 7 bases lay in between. The CDR3 spans 14 residues. The CDR3 region is CASSLAGGNYGYTF. The DNA of the CDR3 is TGTGCCAGCAGCTTAGCAGGGGGAAACTATGGCTACACCTTC.

CDR3: CAWSVLARDRRAYEQYF. The CDR3 DNA reads TGTGCCTGGAGTGTACTCGCCCGAGACAGGAGGGCCTACGAGCAGTACTTC. This chain links TRBV30 with TRBJ2-7; D may correspond to TRBD1 or TRBD2 (6 bases each). Trimming stripped 0 bases from V and 2 bases from J, with 20 bases between. Germline CDR1 GTSNPN, CDR2 SVGIG (reference sequence). The CDR3 consists of 17 residues.

The V gene is TRBV5-4, the J gene TRBJ1-1; TRBD1 is a possible D gene (5 bases). The germline CDR1 and CDR2 sequences are SGHNT and YYREEE (reference sequence). V shed 5 bases and J shed 7 bases, with 9 bases lying between them. The CDR3 has 11 residues. The CDR3 sequence: CASSQTGEAFF. Here the CDR3 DNA reads TGTGCCAGCAGTCAAACAGGTGAAGCTTTCTTT.

V gene TRBV9 combines with J gene TRBJ2-1; no reliable D call. The CDR3 is 14 residues long. V lost 2 bases and J 0 bases, leaving 6 bases between the germline ends. Per germline, CDR1 SGDLS and CDR2 YYNGEE. The CDR3 loop reads CASSVGNSYNEQFF. The CDR3 bases are TGTGCCAGCAGCGTTGGGAACTCCTACAATGAGCAGTTCTTC.

This chain uses TRBV7-2 with TRBJ2-1; TRBD2 matches 10 bases. Germline loops: CDR1 SGHTA, CDR2 FQGNSA. V gave up 1 base and J gave up 7 bases; unmatched junction bases: 7. The CDR3 consists of 16 residues. The CDR3 region has the DNA TGTGCCAGCAGCTTAGTGGTAGCGGGAGGAATGAATGAGCAGTTCTTC. It is translated as CASSLVVAGGMNEQFF.

The rearrangement links TRBV7-2 to TRBJ2-3; possible D gene TRBD2, 5 bases. Deletions cut 2 bases from V and 2 bases from J, with 8 bases between. Per the germline V gene, CDR1 is SGHTA and CDR2 is FQGNSA. This CDR3 comprises 14 residues. The CDR3 region has the DNA TGTGCCAGCAGCTTATCGGGAAACACAGATACGCAGTATTTT. Translating gives CASSLSGNTDTQYF.

On this clone itself: Other DNA sequences from this sample encode an identical CDR3 as well. The rearrangement uses TRBV2 and TRBJ2-7, with D possibly being TRBD1 (6 bases). The CDR3 has 12 amino acids. Germline CDR1 reads SNHLY; CDR2 reads FYNNEI. Trimming left V 6 bases short and J 4 bases short, with 10 bases between. CDR3 bases: TGTGCCAGCAGACTCAGGGGTTACGAGCAGTACTTC. Residues: CASRLRGYEQYF.

The chain uses TRBV6-1 and TRBJ1-3; no firm D call. CDR3 size: 13 residues. V lost 6 bases and J 0 bases, leaving 6 bases between the germline ends. CDR1 and CDR2 from the germline V gene are MNHNS and SASEGT. This chain's CDR3 is CASRESSGNTIYF. CDR3 DNA: TGTGCCAGCAGAGAAAGCTCTGGAAACACCATATATTTT.

Concerning this clone: Other DNA sequences in this specimen translate into the identical CDR3. The rearrangement joins TRBV5-1 to TRBJ2-7; TRBD2 agrees at 7 bases. The V gene's germline CDR1 is SGHRS and CDR2 YFSETQ. The length of the CDR3 is 15 residues. The J segment lost 2 bases and the V segment lost 0 bases, leaving 5 bases of the junction unmatched. CDR3 in DNA: TGCGCCAGCAGCTTGGAGGCCGGGACTACCTACGAGCAGTACTTC. It encodes CASSLEAGTTYEQYF. The full variable domain, its missing parts supplied by reference TRBV5-1 and TRBJ2-7, is KAGVTQTPRYLIKTRGQQVTLSCSPISGHRSVSWYQQTPGQGLQFLFEYFSETQRNKGNFPGRFSGRQFSNSRSEMNVSTLELGDSALYLCASSLEAGTTYEQYFGPGTRLTVT.

Comment on this clone: The same CDR3 arises from other DNA sequences in this sample as well. This chain connects TRBV18 to TRBJ2-1; TRBD1 matches at 10 bases. V trimming: 3 bases; J trimming: 3 bases; junction bases outside the gene matches: 5. The CDR3 is 16 residues long. Germline-derived CDR1 and CDR2 are KGHSH and LQKENI. CDR3 bases: TGTGCCAGCTCACCCCTAGGGACAGGGGACTACAATGAGCAGTTCTTC. It codes for CASSPLGTGDYNEQFF.

The V and J genes are TRBV4-1 and TRBJ2-7; perhaps TRBD1 as D (6 bases). The V gene's germline CDR1 is MGHRA and CDR2 YSYEKL. The V and J ends lost 1 base and 7 bases respectively, with 23 bases between them. The CDR3 is made up of 17 amino acids. The CDR3 loop is CASSQGAQGRLRGEQYF. In DNA form, the CDR3 reads TGCGCCAGCAGCCAAGGCGCACAGGGAAGACTACGAGGGGAGCAGTACTTC.

This rearrangement joins TRBV5-4 to TRBJ2-2; 7 bases line up with TRBD1. Per germline, CDR1 SGHNT and CDR2 YYREEE (reference sequence). The CDR3 is 15 residues long. The V and J ends lost 2 bases and 3 bases, in that order; junction bases with no gene match: 4. The DNA of the CDR3 is TGTGCCAGCAGCTTACAGGGGCTCGACACCGGGGAGCTGTTTTTT. Protein product: CASSLQGLDTGELFF.